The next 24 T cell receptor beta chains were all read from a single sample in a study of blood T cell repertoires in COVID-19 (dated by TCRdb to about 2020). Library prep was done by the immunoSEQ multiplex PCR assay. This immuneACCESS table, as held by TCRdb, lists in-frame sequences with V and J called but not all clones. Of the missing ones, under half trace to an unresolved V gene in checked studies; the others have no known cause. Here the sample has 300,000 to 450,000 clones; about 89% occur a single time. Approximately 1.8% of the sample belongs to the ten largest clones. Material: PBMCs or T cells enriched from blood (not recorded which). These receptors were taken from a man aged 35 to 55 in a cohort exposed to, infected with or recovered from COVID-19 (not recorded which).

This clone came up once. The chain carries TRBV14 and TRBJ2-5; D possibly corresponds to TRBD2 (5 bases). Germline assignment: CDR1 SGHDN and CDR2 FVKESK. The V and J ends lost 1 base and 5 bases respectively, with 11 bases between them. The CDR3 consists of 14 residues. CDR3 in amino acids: CASSQVGRRETQYF. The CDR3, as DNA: TGTGCCAGCAGCCAAGTGGGGAGACGGGAGACCCAGTACTTC.

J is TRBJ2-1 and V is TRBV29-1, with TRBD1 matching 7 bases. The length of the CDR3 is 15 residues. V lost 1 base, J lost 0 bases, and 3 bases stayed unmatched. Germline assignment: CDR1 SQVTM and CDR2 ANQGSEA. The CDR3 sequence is CSVEGGGSSYNEQFF. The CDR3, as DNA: TGCAGCGTTGAAGGAGGGGGCAGCTCCTACAATGAGCAGTTCTTC.

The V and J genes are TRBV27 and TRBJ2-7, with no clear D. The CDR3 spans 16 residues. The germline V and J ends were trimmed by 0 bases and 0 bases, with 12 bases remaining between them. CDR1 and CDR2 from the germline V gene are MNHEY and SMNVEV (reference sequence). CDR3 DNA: TGTGCCAGCAGTTTATCGGGCAGGTTTAGCTCCTACGAGCAGTACTTC. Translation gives CASSLSGRFSSYEQYF.

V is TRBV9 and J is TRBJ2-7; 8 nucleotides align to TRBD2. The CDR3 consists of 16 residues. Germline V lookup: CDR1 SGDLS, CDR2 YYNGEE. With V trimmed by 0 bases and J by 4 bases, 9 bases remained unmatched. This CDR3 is CASSVAHSGNRYEQYF. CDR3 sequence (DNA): TGTGCCAGCAGCGTAGCTCATAGCGGGAATCGGTACGAGCAGTACTTC. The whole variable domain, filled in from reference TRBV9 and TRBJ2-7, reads DSGVTQTPKHLITATGQRVTLRCSPRSGDLSVYWYQQSLDQGLQFLIQYYNGEERAKGNILERFSAQQFPDLHSELNLSSLELGDSALYFCASSVAHSGNRYEQYFGPGTRLTVT.

In nucleotides, the CDR3 is TGTGCCAGCAGCCACCCACTAGCAGACTCCTACAATGAGCAGTTCTTC. Translated, it gives CASSHPLADSYNEQFF. This chain joins TRBV7-9 and TRBJ2-1, with D perhaps TRBD2 (6 bases). V was shortened by 5 bases and J by 0 bases, with 14 bases between the two germline ends. This CDR3 contains 16 residues. Germline CDR1 is SEHNR and CDR2 is FQNEAQ (reference sequence).

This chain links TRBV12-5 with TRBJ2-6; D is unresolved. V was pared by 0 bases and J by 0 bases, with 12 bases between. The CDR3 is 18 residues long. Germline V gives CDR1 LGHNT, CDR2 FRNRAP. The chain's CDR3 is CASGLVRNSPSGANVLTF. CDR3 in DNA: TGTGCTAGTGGTTTGGTAAGGAACAGTCCCTCTGGGGCCAACGTCCTGACTTTC.

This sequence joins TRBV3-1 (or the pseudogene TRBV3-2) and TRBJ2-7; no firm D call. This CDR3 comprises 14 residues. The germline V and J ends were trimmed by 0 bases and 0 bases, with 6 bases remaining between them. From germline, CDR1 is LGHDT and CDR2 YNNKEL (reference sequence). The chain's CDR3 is CASSQEISSYEQYF. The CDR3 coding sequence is TGTGCCAGCAGCCAAGAAATCAGCTCCTACGAGCAGTACTTC.

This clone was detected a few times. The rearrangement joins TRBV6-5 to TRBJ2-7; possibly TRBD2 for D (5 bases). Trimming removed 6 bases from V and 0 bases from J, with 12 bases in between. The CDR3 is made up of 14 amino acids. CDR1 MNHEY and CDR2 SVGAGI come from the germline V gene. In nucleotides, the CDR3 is TGTGCCAGCAGGGAGGAGCAGAGCTCCTACGAGCAGTACTTC. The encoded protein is CASREEQSSYEQYF.

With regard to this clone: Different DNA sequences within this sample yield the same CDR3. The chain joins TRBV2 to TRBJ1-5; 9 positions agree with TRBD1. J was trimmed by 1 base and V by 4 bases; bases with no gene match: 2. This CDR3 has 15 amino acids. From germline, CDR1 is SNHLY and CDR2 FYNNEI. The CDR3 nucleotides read TGTGCCAGCAGTGCGGACAGGGGAAGCAATCAGCCCCAGCATTTT. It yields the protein CASSADRGSNQPQHF.

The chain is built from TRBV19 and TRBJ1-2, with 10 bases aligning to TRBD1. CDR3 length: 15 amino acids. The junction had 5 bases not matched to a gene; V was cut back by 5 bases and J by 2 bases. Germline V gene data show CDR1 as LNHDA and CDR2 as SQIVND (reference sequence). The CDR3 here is CASSSRDRGNYGYTF. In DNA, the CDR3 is TGTGCCAGTAGTTCGCGGGACAGGGGAAACTATGGCTACACCTTC. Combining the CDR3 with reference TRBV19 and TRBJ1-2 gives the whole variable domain DGGITQSPKYLFRKEGQNVTLSCEQNLNHDAMYWYRQDPGQGLRLIYYSQIVNDFQKGDIAEGYSVSREKKESFPLTVTSAQKNPTAFYLCASSSRDRGNYGYTFGSGTRLTVV.

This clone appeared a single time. The CDR3 sequence is CASSLSLQAVVGEQYF. The CDR3 DNA reads as TGTGCCAGCAGTTTATCTCTCCAGGCCGTGGTGGGCGAGCAGTACTTC. The chain employs TRBV27 and TRBJ2-7; no clear D. The germline V gene has CDR1 MNHEY and CDR2 SMNVEV (reference sequence). The CDR3 is 16 amino acids. Trimming shortened V by 0 bases and J by 6 bases, and 18 bases separated the two germline ends.

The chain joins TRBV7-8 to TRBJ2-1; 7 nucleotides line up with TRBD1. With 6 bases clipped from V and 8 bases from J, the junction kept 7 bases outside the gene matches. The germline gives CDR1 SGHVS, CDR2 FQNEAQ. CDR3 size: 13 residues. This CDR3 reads CASRSNRGHEQFF. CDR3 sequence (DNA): TGTGCCAGCAGATCGAACAGGGGCCATGAGCAGTTCTTC. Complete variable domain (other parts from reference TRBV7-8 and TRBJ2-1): GAGVSQSPRYKVAKRGQDVALRCDPISGHVSLFWYQQALGQGPEFLTYFQNEAQLDKSGLPSDRFFAERPEGSVSTLKIQRTQQEDSAVYLCASRSNRGHEQFFGPGTRLTVL.

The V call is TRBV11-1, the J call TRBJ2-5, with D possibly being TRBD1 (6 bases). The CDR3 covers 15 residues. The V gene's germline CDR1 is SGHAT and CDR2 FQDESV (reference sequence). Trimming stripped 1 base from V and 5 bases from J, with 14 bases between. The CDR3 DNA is TGTGCCAGCAGCTTAGAAAACAGGGAAGTGGAGACCCAGTACTTC. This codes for CASSLENREVETQYF.

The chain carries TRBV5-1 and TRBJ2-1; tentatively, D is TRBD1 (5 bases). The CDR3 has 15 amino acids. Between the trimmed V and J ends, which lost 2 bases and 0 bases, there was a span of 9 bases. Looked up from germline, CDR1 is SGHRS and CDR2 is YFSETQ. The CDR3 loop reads CASSLGDNSYNEQFF. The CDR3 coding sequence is TGCGCCAGCAGCTTAGGGGATAACTCCTACAATGAGCAGTTCTTC.

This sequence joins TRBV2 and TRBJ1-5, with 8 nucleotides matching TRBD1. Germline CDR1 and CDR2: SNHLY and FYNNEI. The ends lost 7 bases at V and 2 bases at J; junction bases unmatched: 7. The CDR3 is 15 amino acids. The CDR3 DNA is TGTGCCAGCAAGGACAGGGAAGTTGGCAATCAGCCCCAGCATTTT. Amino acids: CASKDREVGNQPQHF.

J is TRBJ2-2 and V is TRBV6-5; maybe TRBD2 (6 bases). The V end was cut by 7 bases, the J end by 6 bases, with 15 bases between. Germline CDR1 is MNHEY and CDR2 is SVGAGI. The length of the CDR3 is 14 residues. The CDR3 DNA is TGTGCCAGCACCCCCGCGTCGGGGGCCGGGGAGCTGTTTTTT. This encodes CASTPASGAGELFF.

CDR3 in amino acids: CASSLRPGTSGRAGTDTQYF. CDR3 nucleotide sequence: TGTGCCAGCAGCCTCCGTCCCGGGACTAGCGGGAGGGCAGGGACAGATACGCAGTATTTT. The chain uses TRBV5-4 and TRBJ2-3, with TRBD2 matching over 16 bases. The CDR3 length is 20 residues. The V gene's germline CDR1 is SGHNT and CDR2 YYREEE (reference sequence). The V and J ends lost 4 bases and 3 bases, in that order; junction bases with no gene match: 14.

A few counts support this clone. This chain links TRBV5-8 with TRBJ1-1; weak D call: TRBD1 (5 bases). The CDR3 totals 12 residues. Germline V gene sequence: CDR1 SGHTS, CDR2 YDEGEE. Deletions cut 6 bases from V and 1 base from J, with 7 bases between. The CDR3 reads CASNRRNTEAFF. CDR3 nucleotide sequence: TGTGCCAGCAACAGGAGGAACACTGAAGCTTTCTTT.

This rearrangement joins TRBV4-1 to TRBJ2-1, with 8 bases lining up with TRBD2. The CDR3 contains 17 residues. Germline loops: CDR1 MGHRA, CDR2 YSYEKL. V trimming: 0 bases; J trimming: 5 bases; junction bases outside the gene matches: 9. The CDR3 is CASSQDEGGRPNNEQFF. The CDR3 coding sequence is TGCGCCAGCAGCCAAGATGAAGGCGGGAGGCCGAACAATGAGCAGTTCTTC.

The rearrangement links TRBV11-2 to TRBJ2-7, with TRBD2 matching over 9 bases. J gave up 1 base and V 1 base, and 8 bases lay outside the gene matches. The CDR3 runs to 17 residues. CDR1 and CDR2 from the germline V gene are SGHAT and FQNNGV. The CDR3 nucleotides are TGTGCCAGCAGCTTAGCGCCCGGGCGGGGGGGGTCCTACGAGCAGTACTTC. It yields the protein CASSLAPGRGGSYEQYF.

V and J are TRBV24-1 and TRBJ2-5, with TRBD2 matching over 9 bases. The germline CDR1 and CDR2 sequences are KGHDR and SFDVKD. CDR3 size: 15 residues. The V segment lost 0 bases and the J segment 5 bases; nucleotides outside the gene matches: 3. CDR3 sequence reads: CATSDLRAGGETQYF. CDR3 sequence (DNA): TGTGCCACCAGTGATTTGCGGGCGGGAGGGGAGACCCAGTACTTC.

The CDR3 spells CASSPPRGGNNEQFF. In DNA form, the CDR3 reads TGCGCCAGCAGCCCGCCCCGTGGGGGGAACAATGAGCAGTTCTTC. V gene TRBV5-1 combines with J gene TRBJ2-1; D perhaps matches TRBD2 (6 bases). From germline, CDR1 is SGHRS and CDR2 YFSETQ. V was pared by 4 bases and J by 5 bases, with 16 bases between. The CDR3 is 15 amino acids.

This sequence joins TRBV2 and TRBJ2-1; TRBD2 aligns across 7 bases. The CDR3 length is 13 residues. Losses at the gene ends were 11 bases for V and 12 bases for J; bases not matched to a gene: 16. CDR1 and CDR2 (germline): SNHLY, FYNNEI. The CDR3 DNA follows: TGTGCCGGCGCTAGCGGAGTGGCTAGGGGGCAGTTCTTC. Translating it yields CAGASGVARGQFF.

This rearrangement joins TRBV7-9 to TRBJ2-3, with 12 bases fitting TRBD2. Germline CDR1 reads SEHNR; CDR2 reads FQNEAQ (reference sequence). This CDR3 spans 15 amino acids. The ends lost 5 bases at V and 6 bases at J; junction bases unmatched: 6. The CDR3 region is CASSRGTSGWDTQYF. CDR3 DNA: TGTGCCAGCAGCCGCGGGACTAGCGGGTGGGATACGCAGTATTTT.